These T cell receptor beta chains were read from a single sample in a study of T cell repertoires in cytomegalovirus infection. No antigens are known for them. TCRdb redid the calling of the reads with MiXCR, one entry per CDR3 protein. The table has about 770,000 distinct CDR3 sequences, just under 30% seen once. This specimen was cultured CD8+ T cells from PBMCs, taken from culture after CMV antigen stimulation. These receptors came from a human donor in good health (CMV status not recorded). Some clones in this sample may be carry-over from other donors' samples. Both conserved end residues are part of each CDR3. The D gene is left open where the match is weak. Expanded clones are given a class, and other clones once, few, many or no size at all.

D: -
size: few
V: TRBV6-1
J: TRBJ2-1
DNA: TGTGCCAGCAGTGGGGGAATAAGCTCCTACAATGAGCAGTTCTTC
CDR3: CASSGGISSYNEQFF

D: -
size: few
V: TRBV2
J: TRBJ2-7
DNA: TGTGCCAGCAGTGAAGGAGAAGGGTACGAGCAGTACTTC
CDR3: CASSEGEGYEQYF

D: -
size: few
V: TRBV28
J: TRBJ2-2
DNA: TGTGCCAGCAGTTTAGGACAGTATACGACCGGGGAGCTGTTTTTT
CDR3: CASSLGQYTTGELFF

D: TRBD1
size: -
V: TRBV6-2/TRBV6-3
J: TRBJ1-2
DNA: TGTGCCAGCAGTGACGGAACCAATAGACAGGGTGAATTGAACTATGGCTACACCTTC
CDR3: CASSDGTNRQGELNYGYTF

D: -
size: few
V: TRBV11-3
J: TRBJ2-1
DNA: TGTGCCAGCAGCGTCCAGGGTAGCCCGGCCTACAATGAGCAGTTCTTC
CDR3: CASSVQGSPAYNEQFF

D: TRBD2
size: few
V: TRBV12-3/TRBV12-4
J: TRBJ2-5
DNA: TGTGCCAGCAGCCCCCCTGGGAGCGGGGGGCCGCGAGAGACCCAGTACTTC
CDR3: CASSPPGSGGPRETQYF

D: -
size: -
V: TRBV9
J: TRBJ1-2
DNA: TGTGCCAGCAGCGTCGCATACCCGGGCAGAGGGACTTTGAACTATGGCTACACCTTC
CDR3: CASSVAYPGRGTLNYGYTF

D: TRBD1
size: -
V: TRBV19
J: TRBJ2-7
DNA: TGTGCCAGTAGTATCTCGGGACAGTCCTACGAGCAGTACTTC
CDR3: CASSISGQSYEQYF

D: -
size: -
V: TRBV4-1
J: TRBJ2-7
DNA: TGCGCCAGCAGCCAAACCCGGGACTCAGCCTACGAGCAGTACTTC
CDR3: CASSQTRDSAYEQYF

D: -
size: few
V: TRBV7-9
J: TRBJ2-1
DNA: TGTGCCAGCAGCCTAACAGCCGGGACGGCATCCTACAATGAGCAGTTCTTC
CDR3: CASSLTAGTASYNEQFF

D: -
size: few
V: TRBV4-1
J: TRBJ2-7
DNA: TGCGCCAGCAGCCAAGATCAGTCGGCCTACGAGCAGTACTTC
CDR3: CASSQDQSAYEQYF

D: -
size: many
V: TRBV5-4
J: TRBJ2-3
DNA: TGTGCCAGCAGCTTATCAATAGATACGCAGTATTTT
CDR3: CASSLSIDTQYF

D: -
size: few
V: TRBV12-3/TRBV12-4
J: TRBJ2-5
DNA: TGTGCCAGCAGTCCGTCCCAGACCCAGTACTTC
CDR3: CASSPSQTQYF

D: -
size: -
V: TRBV2
J: TRBJ2-3
DNA: TGTGCCAGCATTGACCTGAGGCTGATGGATACGCAGTATTTT
CDR3: CASIDLRLMDTQYF

D: -
size: -
V: TRBV5-5
J: TRBJ1-2
DNA: TGTGCCAGCAGCTTATCCGAGGGCCCAGGCTATGGCTACACCTTC
CDR3: CASSLSEGPGYGYTF

D: -
size: -
V: TRBV25-1
J: TRBJ1-4
DNA: TGTGCCAGCAGAGAACAGGGTAATGAAAAACTGTTTTTT
CDR3: CASREQGNEKLFF

D: -
size: many
V: TRBV5-1
J: TRBJ1-4
DNA: TGCGCCAGCAGCTGGCAGGGATCAACTAATGAAAAACTGTTTTTT
CDR3: CASSWQGSTNEKLFF

D: TRBD2
size: many
V: TRBV2
J: TRBJ2-3
DNA: TGTGCCAGCACCCCTTACCGGACTAGCGGGGGGGGGGCGCAGTATTTT
CDR3: CASTPYRTSGGGAQYF

D: TRBD1
size: -
V: TRBV19
J: TRBJ1-5
DNA: TGTGCCAGTAGTATTCCGGGACAGGGGGGAGGTACAAATCAGCCCCAGCATTTT
CDR3: CASSIPGQGGGTNQPQHF

D: -
size: many
V: TRBV7-9
J: TRBJ1-2
DNA: TGTGCCAGCAGCCACCCCGACAGATCTAACTATGGCTACACCTTC
CDR3: CASSHPDRSNYGYTF

D: TRBD1
size: -
V: TRBV6-5
J: TRBJ1-5
DNA: TGTGCCAGCAGTCCGACAGGGGGTAGGAATCAGCCCCAGCATTTT
CDR3: CASSPTGGRNQPQHF

D: -
size: few
V: TRBV20-1
J: TRBJ1-2
DNA: TGCAGTGCTACGGGACCGCGCCAAGACCAAAACTATGGCTACACCTTC
CDR3: CSATGPRQDQNYGYTF

D: -
size: -
V: TRBV10-3
J: TRBJ2-1
DNA: TGTGCCATCAGAACGGGACTGGCCTACAATGAGCAGTTCTTC
CDR3: CAIRTGLAYNEQFF

D: TRBD1
size: -
V: TRBV6-2/TRBV6-3
J: TRBJ2-2
DNA: TGTGCCAGCAGCCGCCAGCCACCGGGACAGGGAGCGAACACCGGGGAGCTGTTTTTT
CDR3: CASSRQPPGQGANTGELFF

D: TRBD1
size: few
V: TRBV29-1
J: TRBJ1-1
DNA: TGCAGCGTTGAAGATCGGGCAGGGGGGGTCACTGAAGCTTTCTTT
CDR3: CSVEDRAGGVTEAFF

D: TRBD1
size: few
V: TRBV10-2
J: TRBJ2-2
DNA: TGCGCCAGCAGTGGTGAGGGGGCTACCGGGGAGCTGTTTTTT
CDR3: CASSGEGATGELFF

D: TRBD1
size: few
V: TRBV7-9
J: TRBJ1-4
DNA: TGTGCCAGCAGCTTAGACGCTCGGGGGACAGGGCGTTTGGATGAAAAACTGTTTTTT
CDR3: CASSLDARGTGRLDEKLFF

D: -
size: -
V: TRBV7-7
J: TRBJ2-3
DNA: TGTGCTAGCAGCCCACGCCCAGGGGTAGATACGCAGTATTTT
CDR3: CASSPRPGVDTQYF

D: -
size: -
V: TRBV7-3
J: TRBJ2-7
DNA: TGTGCCAGCAGGTTTCGACAGGACCCTAACGTGGGCGAGCAGTACTTC
CDR3: CASRFRQDPNVGEQYF

D: -
size: many
V: TRBV7-9
J: TRBJ2-7
DNA: TGTGCCAGCAGCTTACGAACAGGGCTTAGCTACGAGCAGTACTTC
CDR3: CASSLRTGLSYEQYF

D: TRBD2
size: few
V: TRBV7-9
J: TRBJ2-5
DNA: TGTGCCAGCAGCTTTCCGGCGGGAGGGAAAGAGACCCAGTACTTC
CDR3: CASSFPAGGKETQYF

D: TRBD2
size: many
V: TRBV6-2/TRBV6-3
J: TRBJ2-2
DNA: TGTGCCAGCAGAAGGACTAGCGGGGGGCCGAGGACCGGGGAGCTGTTTTTT
CDR3: CASRRTSGGPRTGELFF

D: TRBD1
size: -
V: TRBV13
J: TRBJ1-2
DNA: TGTGCCAGCAGCCCCCAGAGAAGGGGGCACGTTAGGAGCGGCTACACCTTC
CDR3: CASSPQRRGHVRSGYTF

D: -
size: few
V: TRBV7-9
J: TRBJ2-7
DNA: TGTGCCAGCGGGTCCGGTAGCACCTACGAGCAGTACTTC
CDR3: CASGSGSTYEQYF

D: -
size: few
V: TRBV4-1
J: TRBJ1-5
DNA: TGCGCCAGCAGCCAAGAGCCCTCATGGCCCCAGCATTTT
CDR3: CASSQEPSWPQHF

D: -
size: few
V: TRBV7-9
J: TRBJ1-1
DNA: TGTGCCAGCAGCCTCCGAGAGGGGAAGAACACTGAAGCTTTCTTT
CDR3: CASSLREGKNTEAFF

D: -
size: -
V: TRBV15
J: TRBJ1-2
DNA: TGTGCCACTCGGGCAGGGGCGTACCCTGACTATGGCTACACCTTC
CDR3: CATRAGAYPDYGYTF

D: -
size: few
V: TRBV9
J: TRBJ1-1
DNA: TGTGCCAGCAGCGCCCAAACTGAAGCTTTCTTT
CDR3: CASSAQTEAFF

D: -
size: few
V: TRBV12-5
J: TRBJ1-1
DNA: TGTGCTAGTGTGGACGGGGGACGCACTGAAGCTTTCTTT
CDR3: CASVDGGRTEAFF

D: -
size: -
V: TRBV19
J: TRBJ1-6
DNA: TGTGCCAGTAGTCCCCACGGGGAGGATTCACCCCTCCACTTT
CDR3: CASSPHGEDSPLHF

D: -
size: few
V: TRBV6-2/TRBV6-3
J: TRBJ1-5
DNA: TGTGCCAGCAGTTACTCGAAAGGGAACCAGCCCCAGCATTTT
CDR3: CASSYSKGNQPQHF

D: -
size: few
V: TRBV29-1
J: TRBJ2-3
DNA: TGCAGCGTTATCTTGGGGGGCGGTGCAGATACGCAGTATTTT
CDR3: CSVILGGGADTQYF

D: -
size: -
V: TRBV2
J: TRBJ2-6
DNA: TGTGCCAGCAGTGAAGGCCTTTTCAGCCCGGCCCAGCTCTCTGGGGCCAACGTCCTGACTTTC
CDR3: CASSEGLFSPAQLSGANVLTF

D: -
size: -
V: TRBV7-6
J: TRBJ1-6
DNA: TGTGCCAGCAGCTTAGAGACAGCCCCCAGCGGTTCACCCCTCCACTTT
CDR3: CASSLETAPSGSPLHF

D: -
size: few
V: TRBV27
J: TRBJ1-5
DNA: TGTGCCAGCAGTTCCCGGACGGGCGGTAGCAATCAGCCCCAGCATTTT
CDR3: CASSSRTGGSNQPQHF

D: TRBD2
size: -
V: TRBV7-9
J: TRBJ2-5
DNA: TGTGCCAGTTCGCCCCAACTAGCGGGGGAAAAAGAGACCCAGTACTTC
CDR3: CASSPQLAGEKETQYF

D: -
size: few
V: TRBV9
J: TRBJ2-1
DNA: TGTGCCAGCAGCGATCCGGGACATACCTACAATGAGCAGTTCTTC
CDR3: CASSDPGHTYNEQFF

D: TRBD1
size: many
V: TRBV7-6
J: TRBJ1-1
DNA: TGTGCCAGCAGCTTAGAACAGGGGACTGAAGCTTTCTTT
CDR3: CASSLEQGTEAFF

D: TRBD2
size: -
V: TRBV5-1
J: TRBJ2-1
DNA: TGCGCCAGCAGTCGACGACTAGCGGGGGTACACTACAATGAGCAGTTCTTC
CDR3: CASSRRLAGVHYNEQFF

D: -
size: few
V: TRBV7-8
J: TRBJ2-1
DNA: TGTGCCAGCAGGCCCACAGGGCGCGAGCAGTTCTTC
CDR3: CASRPTGREQFF

D: -
size: -
V: TRBV15
J: TRBJ2-7
DNA: TGTGCCACCAGCAGAGACGCGCGCAGCGAGCAGTACTTC
CDR3: CATSRDARSEQYF